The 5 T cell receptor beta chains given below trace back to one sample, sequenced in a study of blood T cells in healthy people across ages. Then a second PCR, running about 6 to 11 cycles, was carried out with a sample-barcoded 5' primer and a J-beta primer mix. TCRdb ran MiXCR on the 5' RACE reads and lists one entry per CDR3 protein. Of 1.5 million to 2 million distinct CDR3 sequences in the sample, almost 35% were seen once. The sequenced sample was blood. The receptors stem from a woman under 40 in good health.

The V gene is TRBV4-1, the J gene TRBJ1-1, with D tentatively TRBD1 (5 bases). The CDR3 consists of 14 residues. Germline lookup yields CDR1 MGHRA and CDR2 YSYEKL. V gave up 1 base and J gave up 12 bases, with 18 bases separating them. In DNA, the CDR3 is TGCGCCAGCAGCCAAGGGACTCTACGAGGGGCAACTTTCTTT. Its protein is CASSQGTLRGATFF.

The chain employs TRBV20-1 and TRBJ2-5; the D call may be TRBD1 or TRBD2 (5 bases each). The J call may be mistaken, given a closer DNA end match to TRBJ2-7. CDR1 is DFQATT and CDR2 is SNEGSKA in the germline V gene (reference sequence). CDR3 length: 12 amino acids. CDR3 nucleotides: TGCAGTACTAACCGGGACCACTACGAGCAGTACTTC. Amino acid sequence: CSTNRDHYEQYF.

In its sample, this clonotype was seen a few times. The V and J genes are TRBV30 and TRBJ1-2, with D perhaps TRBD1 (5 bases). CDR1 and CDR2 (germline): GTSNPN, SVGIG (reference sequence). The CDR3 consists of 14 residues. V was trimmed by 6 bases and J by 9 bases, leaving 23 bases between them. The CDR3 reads CACPFFRDLGSYTF. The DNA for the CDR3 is TGTGCCTGCCCCTTCTTCCGGGACCTGGGCAGCTACACCTTC.

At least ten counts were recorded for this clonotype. For the CDR3, the DNA is TGTGCCAGCAGTTTAAGGGACAAACCCTACGAGCAGTACTTC. This gives the protein CASSLRDKPYEQYF. V usage is TRBV28 and J usage is TRBJ2-7; maybe TRBD1 (6 bases). The germline V and J ends were trimmed by 2 bases and 2 bases, with 10 bases remaining between them. The CDR3 has 14 residues. Germline CDR1 MDHEN, CDR2 SYDVKM. Full variable domain (outside the CDR3, taken from reference TRBV28 and TRBJ2-7): DVKVTQSSRYLVKRTGEKVFLECVQDMDHENMFWYRQDPGLGLRLIYFSYDVKMKEKGDIPEGYSVSREKKERFSLILESASTNQTSMYLCASSLRDKPYEQYFGPGTRLTVT.

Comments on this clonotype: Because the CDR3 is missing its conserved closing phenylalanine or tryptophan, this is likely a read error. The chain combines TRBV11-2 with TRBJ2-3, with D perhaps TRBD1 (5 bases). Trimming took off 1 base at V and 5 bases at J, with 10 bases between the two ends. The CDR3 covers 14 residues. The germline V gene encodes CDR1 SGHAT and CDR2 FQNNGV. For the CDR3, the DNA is TGTGCCAGCAGCTTAGTTGACAGTCGAGATACGCAGTATTCT. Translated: CASSLVDSRDTQYS.